This passage covers 30 T cell receptor beta chains from one sample sequenced in a study of T cell changes during pregnancy in multiple sclerosis. Sequencing was performed with immunoSEQ multiplex PCR; in TCRdb, only in-frame clones are kept and a portion is missing. The profile shows fewer than 50,000 clones, around 90% of them singletons. The sequencing used CD8+ T cells from peripheral blood mononuclear cells, collected in the third trimester of pregnancy. These receptor sequences come from a female donor with multiple sclerosis, enrolled in a pregnancy study.

The chain couples TRBV7-6 to TRBJ1-4, with TRBD1 as a possible D gene (6 bases). The CDR3 is 14 residues long. Germline lookup yields CDR1 SGHVS and CDR2 FNYEAQ. The V and J ends lost 5 bases and 4 bases respectively, with 11 bases between them. DNA of the CDR3: TGTGCCAGCAGCGCGACAGGTGGTAATGAAAAACTGTTTTTT. Translating gives CASSATGGNEKLFF.

The chain combines TRBV5-4 with TRBJ1-2; 8 nucleotides match TRBD1. Trimming took 4 bases from V and 7 from J; bases not matched to a gene: 12. The CDR3 is 15 residues long. Per the germline V gene, CDR1 is SGHNT and CDR2 is YYREEE (reference sequence). The CDR3 loop reads CASSTGTGGVGGYTF. Here the CDR3 DNA reads TGTGCCAGCAGCACCGGGACAGGTGGCGTGGGTGGCTACACCTTC.

The V call is TRBV29-1, the J call TRBJ2-2; TRBD1 is a possible D gene (5 bases). Germline lookup yields CDR1 SQVTM and CDR2 ANQGSEA. The CDR3 totals 13 residues. With 2 bases removed from V and 4 bases from J, the gap between germline ends came to 8 bases. The chain's CDR3 is CSVETGSTGELFF. CDR3 sequence (DNA): TGCAGCGTTGAAACAGGCAGCACCGGGGAGCTGTTTTTT.

V is TRBV19 and J is TRBJ2-3; 8 bases map to TRBD2. Germline values: CDR1 LNHDA, CDR2 SQIVND (reference sequence). The CDR3 extends over 15 amino acids. The junction had 7 bases not matched to a gene; V was cut back by 4 bases and J by 4 bases. The CDR3 spells CASSNPSGSPDTQYF. The CDR3 bases are TGTGCCAGTAGTAACCCCAGCGGGAGTCCAGATACGCAGTATTTT.

The chain recombines TRBV11-2 with TRBJ1-2; D not resolved. V was trimmed by 0 bases and J by 3 bases, leaving 14 bases between them. This CDR3 has 16 amino acids. Germline CDR1 is SGHAT and CDR2 is FQNNGV. The CDR3 spells CASSLEWAPRDYGYTF. DNA of the CDR3: TGTGCCAGCAGCTTAGAGTGGGCACCAAGAGACTATGGCTACACCTTC.

The chain links TRBV29-1 to TRBJ2-7, with unresolved D. The CDR3 spans 11 residues. CDR1 is SQVTM and CDR2 is ANQGSEA in the germline V gene. V was trimmed by 4 bases and J by 7 bases, leaving 11 bases between them. CDR3: CSVVSTSEQYF. The CDR3, as DNA: TGCAGCGTTGTATCTACCTCTGAGCAGTACTTC.

The chain links TRBV12-5 to TRBJ2-5; D is perhaps TRBD2 (6 bases). This CDR3 has 15 residues. V was cut by 3 bases and J by 0 bases, with 11 bases left in between. CDR1 and CDR2 from the germline V gene are LGHNT and FRNRAP. Here the CDR3 DNA reads TGTGCTAGTGGTTTAATACTAGCCAACCAAGAGACCCAGTACTTC. As protein: CASGLILANQETQYF.

The V call is TRBV6-6, the J call TRBJ1-3; no reliable D call. V was clipped by 8 bases and J by 7 bases, with 18 bases between them. Germline V gives CDR1 MNHNY, CDR2 SVGAGI (reference sequence). CDR3 length: 14 amino acids. The CDR3 sequence is CASSLEAQFNTIYF. CDR3 bases: TGTGCCAGCTCCCTGGAGGCCCAGTTCAACACCATATATTTT.

V is TRBV4-3 and J is TRBJ2-1, with 9 bases identical to TRBD2. The CDR3 is 16 residues long. The germline gives CDR1 LGHNA, CDR2 YSLEER. Germline trimming cut 4 bases from V and 10 bases from J; bases unmatched to any gene: 14. The CDR3 DNA sequence: TGCGCCAGCAGCCCCTCACGTTTAGCGGGAGCTAGGGAGCAGTTCTTC. Translation gives CASSPSRLAGAREQFF.

The V gene is TRBV18, the J gene TRBJ2-3; D might be TRBD2 (6 bases). The germline gives CDR1 KGHSH, CDR2 LQKENI. This CDR3 has 11 residues. V was shortened by 10 bases and J by 5 bases, with 10 bases between the two germline ends. The DNA of the CDR3 is TGTGCCACCTTGCGGGAAGATACGCAGTATTTT. Translated, it gives CATLREDTQYF.

The rearrangement uses TRBV28 and TRBJ1-1; no clear D. Germline V lookup: CDR1 MDHEN, CDR2 SYDVKM. The CDR3 is made up of 18 amino acids. V was clipped by 4 bases and J by 0 bases, with 21 bases between them. The CDR3 here is CASSSRHRSAMMNTEAFF. CDR3 DNA sequence: TGTGCCAGCAGTTCACGTCACCGGAGCGCGATGATGAACACTGAAGCTTTCTTT.

The genes are TRBV4-2 and TRBJ2-2; 9 nucleotides match TRBD2. This CDR3 spans 15 amino acids. J gave up 4 bases and V 8 bases, and 8 bases lay outside the gene matches. Germline-derived CDR1 and CDR2 are LGHNA and YNFKEQ. Here the CDR3 DNA reads TGTGCCAGCGGTCCTAGCGGGGATCTCACCGGGGAGCTGTTTTTT. Its protein is CASGPSGDLTGELFF.

The chain combines TRBV18 with TRBJ2-1, with TRBD2 matching over 10 bases. Trimming removed 3 bases from V and 8 bases from J; junction bases left unmatched: 10. This CDR3 spans 16 amino acids. Germline CDR1 is KGHSH and CDR2 is LQKENI. The CDR3 spells CASSPSLAGESDEQFF. The CDR3, as DNA: TGTGCCAGCTCACCTTCTCTAGCGGGAGAAAGCGATGAGCAGTTCTTC.

The rearrangement joins TRBV5-1 to TRBJ1-3; maybe TRBD1 (5 bases). Germline CDR1 reads SGHRS; CDR2 reads YFSETQ. The CDR3 is 15 amino acids. V lost 0 bases and J 8 bases, leaving 15 bases between the germline ends. In nucleotides, the CDR3 is TGCGCCAGCAGCTTGGCCGGGGCCGGGAGGGACACCATATATTTT. This sequence encodes CASSLAGAGRDTIYF.

The chain has TRBV19 and TRBJ2-1, with D perhaps TRBD2 (5 bases). Trimming left V 0 bases short and J 7 bases short, with 10 bases between. CDR1 and CDR2 from the germline V gene are LNHDA and SQIVND (reference sequence). The CDR3 totals 14 residues. The CDR3 spells CASSIDPDFNEQFF. The CDR3 DNA reads TGTGCCAGTAGTATAGATCCGGACTTTAATGAGCAGTTCTTC.

The chain recombines TRBV27 with TRBJ2-7; 12 nucleotides agree with TRBD2. This CDR3 spans 15 amino acids. V trimming: 6 bases; J trimming: 5 bases; junction bases outside the gene matches: 8. Per the germline V gene, CDR1 is MNHEY and CDR2 is SMNVEV (reference sequence). CDR3 DNA: TGTGCCAGCAGAGAGACTAGCGGGAGTATCAACGAGCAGTACTTC. Translated: CASRETSGSINEQYF.

This chain links TRBV19 with TRBJ2-1; 8 bases are a match to TRBD1. V was pared by 4 bases and J by 6 bases, with 11 bases of the junction left unmatched. CDR3 length equals 16 residues. Germline V CDR1 and CDR2: LNHDA, SQIVND (reference sequence). CDR3 DNA: TGTGCCAGTAGTACTCCAGGGGGACAGGCGGGCAATGAGCAGTTCTTC. Its protein product is CASSTPGGQAGNEQFF.

V gene TRBV7-6 combines with J gene TRBJ2-1, with TRBD2 matching 9 bases. This CDR3 spans 17 amino acids. V gave up 1 base and J gave up 7 bases; unmatched junction bases: 11. The germline CDR1 and CDR2 sequences are SGHVS and FNYEAQ. The DNA for the CDR3 is TGTGCCAGCAGCTTAGAAAGGACTAGCGCCGTTTTTAATGAGCAGTTCTTC. Translation: CASSLERTSAVFNEQFF.

This chain connects TRBV7-3 to TRBJ2-3, with a possible D match to TRBD2 (6 bases). Trimming took 5 bases from V and 1 from J, leaving 13 bases between them. The CDR3 spans 15 residues. Germline V gives CDR1 SGHTA, CDR2 FQGTGA. The CDR3 DNA reads as TGTGCCAGCAGCCAATGGGGGGAGGGCACAGATACGCAGTATTTT. Its protein is CASSQWGEGTDTQYF.

This chain uses TRBV7-9 with TRBJ2-7, with TRBD1 matching over 8 bases. The ends lost 6 bases at V and 3 bases at J; junction bases unmatched: 10. The CDR3 covers 15 residues. The germline CDR1 and CDR2 sequences are SEHNR and FQNEAQ (reference sequence). In nucleotides, the CDR3 is TGTGCCAGCAGTCCTGCCGGGACAGGAATCTACGAGCAGTACTTC. Its protein product is CASSPAGTGIYEQYF.

The chain combines TRBV7-9 with TRBJ2-7; unclear D gene. Trimming pared 9 bases from V and 2 bases from J, leaving 11 bases between. The CDR3 covers 12 residues. Germline V gene data show CDR1 as SEHNR and CDR2 as FQNEAQ (reference sequence). Here the CDR3 DNA reads TGTGCCAGTGGGCCCAACCCCTACGAGCAGTACTTC. Its translation is CASGPNPYEQYF.

Sample share makes this clone medium-sized. V usage is TRBV4-2 and J usage is TRBJ2-5, with D tentatively TRBD1 (8 bases). This CDR3 contains 15 residues. V lost 0 bases to trimming and J lost 5 bases, with 13 bases between them. Looked up from germline, CDR1 is LGHNA and CDR2 is YNFKEQ. As DNA, the CDR3 is TGTGCCAGCAGCCAAGAACAGGGGGGGTCGGAGACCCAGTACTTC. As protein: CASSQEQGGSETQYF.

V and J are TRBV29-1 and TRBJ2-7; TRBD1 might be the D (7 bases). Germline V CDR1 and CDR2: SQVTM, ANQGSEA. The CDR3 has 13 amino acids. Trimming left V 3 bases short and J 6 bases short, with 15 bases between. This CDR3 is CSVEGQGGGEQYF. For the CDR3, the DNA is TGCAGCGTTGAGGGCCAGGGGGGCGGCGAGCAGTACTTC.

The genes are TRBV2 and TRBJ1-1; D unresolved. The CDR3 totals 12 residues. The germline V and J ends were trimmed by 4 bases and 1 base, with 4 bases remaining between them. Germline-derived CDR1 and CDR2 are SNHLY and FYNNEI. The CDR3 DNA sequence: TGTGCCAGCAGTGTAAAGAACACTGAAGCTTTCTTT. It encodes CASSVKNTEAFF.

The CDR3 sequence is CASSPGPAGDYNEQFF. Written as DNA, the CDR3 is TGCGCCAGCAGCCCAGGCCCAGCGGGGGATTACAATGAGCAGTTCTTC. The chain carries TRBV4-1 and TRBJ2-1; 8 nucleotides line up with TRBD2. J was trimmed by 4 bases and V by 4 bases; bases with no gene match: 9. Germline lookup yields CDR1 MGHRA and CDR2 YSYEKL. This CDR3 spans 16 amino acids.

This clone was seen a single time. This chain links TRBV6-4 with TRBJ2-7, with 7 bases identical to TRBD2. The CDR3 sequence is 16 residues long. The V and J ends lost 4 bases and 0 bases, in that order; junction bases with no gene match: 9. Per the germline V gene, CDR1 is MRHNA and CDR2 is SNTAGT. The CDR3 DNA is TGTGCCAGCAGTGCCCTATCTAGCGGAAGCTCCTACGAGCAGTACTTC. It codes for CASSALSSGSSYEQYF.

V usage is TRBV11-3 and J usage is TRBJ2-7; tentatively, D is TRBD1 (6 bases). Germline loops: CDR1 SGHNT, CDR2 YENEEA. The CDR3 contains 15 residues. With 0 bases removed from V and 6 bases from J, the gap between germline ends came to 15 bases. The CDR3, as DNA: TGTGCCAGCAGCTTAGAGCGGGCAGGGGCTGGCGAGCAGTACTTC. It specifies CASSLERAGAGEQYF.

J is TRBJ2-2 and V is TRBV4-1, with a possible D match to TRBD2 (6 bases). Germline V gives CDR1 MGHRA, CDR2 YSYEKL. Trimming took 6 bases from V and 7 from J, leaving 18 bases between them. The CDR3 runs to 15 residues. The CDR3 loop reads CASRTIADGIGELFF. For the CDR3, the DNA is TGCGCCAGCAGGACGATAGCGGATGGTATCGGGGAGCTGTTTTTT.

The chain joins TRBV19 to TRBJ2-2, with 11 bases aligning to TRBD2. J was trimmed by 4 bases and V by 9 bases; bases with no gene match: 4. This CDR3 region has 14 residues. Germline lookup yields CDR1 LNHDA and CDR2 SQIVND (reference sequence). CDR3 in amino acids: CASLAGGFTGELFF. The DNA of the CDR3 is TGTGCCAGCCTAGCGGGAGGATTCACCGGGGAGCTGTTTTTT.

V gene TRBV5-4 combines with J gene TRBJ1-4; TRBD1 agrees at 7 bases. Germline values: CDR1 SGHNT, CDR2 YYREEE (reference sequence). The ends lost 2 bases at V and 6 bases at J; junction bases unmatched: 7. The CDR3 extends over 15 amino acids. CDR3 sequence (DNA): TGTGCCAGCAGCTTTACTGACAGGGAAGATGAAAAACTGTTTTTT. Translation: CASSFTDREDEKLFF.